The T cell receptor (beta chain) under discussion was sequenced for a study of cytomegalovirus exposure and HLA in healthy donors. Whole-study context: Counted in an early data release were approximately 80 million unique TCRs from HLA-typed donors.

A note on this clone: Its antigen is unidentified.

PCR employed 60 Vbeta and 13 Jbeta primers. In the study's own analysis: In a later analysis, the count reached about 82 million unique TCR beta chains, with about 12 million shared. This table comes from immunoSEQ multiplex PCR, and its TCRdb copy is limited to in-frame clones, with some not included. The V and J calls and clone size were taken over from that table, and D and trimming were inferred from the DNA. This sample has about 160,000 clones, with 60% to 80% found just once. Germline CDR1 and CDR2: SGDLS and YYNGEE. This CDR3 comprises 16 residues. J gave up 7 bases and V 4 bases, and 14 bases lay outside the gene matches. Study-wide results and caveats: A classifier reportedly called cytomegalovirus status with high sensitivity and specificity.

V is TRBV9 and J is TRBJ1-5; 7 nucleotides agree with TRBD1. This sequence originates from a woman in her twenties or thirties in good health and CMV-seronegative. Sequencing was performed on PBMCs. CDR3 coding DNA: TGTGCCAGCAGCCCGGGGGGACAGCGGGGGATCCAGCCCCAGCATTTT. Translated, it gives CASSPGGQRGIQPQHF.